The T cell receptor beta chain described here comes from a study of somatic mutations in cytotoxic T cells in rheumatoid arthritis. Regarding the study as a whole: The study found CD8+ clonality increased with age in rheumatoid arthritis patients, not healthy controls. Antigen targets of the expanded CD8+ clones remained unidentified.

Points on this clone: Its antigen is undetermined.

As handled by the study authors: Published virus-specific TCRB sequences were rarely matched by patient CD8+ clones larger than 1%. The method was immunoSEQ multiplex PCR; TCRdb's version includes in-frame clones alone and lacks a portion of them. That table furnishes V, J and clone size, whereas the DNA furnished D and trimming. The data show about 14,000 clones, roughly 82% seen once. With 0 bases removed from V and 4 bases from J, the gap between germline ends came to 15 bases. The CDR3 totals 16 residues. Germline V gene data show CDR1 as LGHNA and CDR2 as YNFKEQ. Sequenced input: CD8+ T cells sorted from blood. The gene calls are TRBV4-2 and TRBJ1-1, with D maybe TRBD1 (5 bases). This TCR was sampled from an adult with rheumatoid arthritis. This chain's CDR3 is CASSQETGIFATEAFF. The CDR3, as DNA: TGTGCCAGCAGCCAAGAAACAGGTATTTTCGCCACTGAAGCTTTCTTT.